A selection of T cell receptor beta chains follows, all from one sample in a study of monozygotic twins with inflammatory bowel disease. Using the 5' RACE reads, TCRdb records one entry per CDR3 protein without DNA. The sample has approximately 150,000 distinct CDR3 sequences. The sequencing input was blood. The receptors here all came from a human donor with ulcerative colitis or Crohn's disease, or a healthy co-twin of an affected twin (not recorded which). Each CDR3 is given with its conserved first and last residue.

12	TRBJ2-1	TRBV20-1	CSLTSGIHEQFF
15	TRBJ2-1	TRBV7-2	CASSPTWRSYNEQFF
17	TRBJ1-1	TRBV27	CASSPYPGQGKNTEAFF
14	TRBJ2-3	TRBV9	CASSVAGGADTQYF
16	TRBJ2-1	TRBV28	CASSTPGTEFANEQFF
14	TRBJ2-7	TRBV7-2	CASSWGSVSYEQYF
13	TRBJ2-7	TRBV20-1	CSAEGQGTYEQYF
15	TRBJ2-7	TRBV20-1	CSAMGQGSSSYEQYF
15	TRBJ1-5	TRBV18	CASSSGQGGGQPQHF
13	TRBJ2-1	TRBV12-3/TRBV12-4	CASSFTASGEQFF
13	TRBJ1-5	TRBV28	CASSYRGGQPQHF
17	TRBJ2-1	TRBV7-2	CASSFALTSGRNNEQFF
13	TRBJ2-1	TRBV29-1	CSVARLAGNEQFF
18	TRBJ2-2	TRBV7-8	CASSPKLAGGLNTGELFF
14	TRBJ2-7	TRBV7-9	CASSSRQSSYEQYF
14	TRBJ2-7	TRBV12-3/TRBV12-4	CASSLVSMTYEQYF
15	TRBJ2-2	TRBV12-3/TRBV12-4	CASRLDRGKAGELFF